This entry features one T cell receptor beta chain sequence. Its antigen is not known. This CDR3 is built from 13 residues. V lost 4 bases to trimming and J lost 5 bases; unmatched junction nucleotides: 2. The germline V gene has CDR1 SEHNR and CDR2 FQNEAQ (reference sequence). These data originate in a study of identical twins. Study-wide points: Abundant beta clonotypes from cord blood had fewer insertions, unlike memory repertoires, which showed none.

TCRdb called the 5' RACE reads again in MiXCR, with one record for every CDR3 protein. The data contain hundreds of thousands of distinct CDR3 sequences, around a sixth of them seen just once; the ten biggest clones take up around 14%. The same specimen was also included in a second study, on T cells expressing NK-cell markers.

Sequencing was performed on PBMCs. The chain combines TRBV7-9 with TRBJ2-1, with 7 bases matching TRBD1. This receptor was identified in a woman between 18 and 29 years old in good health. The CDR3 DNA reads TGTGCCAGCAGCTGGGGACAGAACAATGAGCAGTTCTTC. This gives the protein CASSWGQNNEQFF.